The 27 T cell receptor beta chains presented below share a single source sample, sequenced in a study of long-term antiretroviral therapy in people with HIV. Version v3.0 of the immunoSEQ assay was performed at survey level. Libraries were prepared by immunoSEQ multiplex PCR; TCRdb keeps only in-frame clonotypes and omits some of them. The sample records tens of thousands of clones, roughly 96% being singletons. The sequencing used unsorted PBMCs, collected roughly 6.3 years after starting antiretroviral therapy. The receptors were gathered from a man aged 30 to 39 with HIV.

This clone was counted once. The rearrangement joins TRBV5-6 to TRBJ2-1; D is uncertain. Trimming cost V 4 bases and J 0 bases, with 11 bases left between them. Germline CDR1 is SGHDT and CDR2 is YYEEEE. This CDR3 has 15 amino acids. CDR3 sequence reads: CASSDEVNSYNEQFF. The CDR3 DNA reads TGTGCCAGCAGCGACGAAGTTAACTCCTACAATGAGCAGTTCTTC. The complete variable domain, with remaining parts taken from reference TRBV5-6 and TRBJ2-1, reads DAGVTQSPTHLIKTRGQQVTLRCSPKSGHDTVSWYQQALGQGPQFIFQYYEEEERQRGNFPDRFSGHQFPNYSSELNVNALLLGDSALYLCASSDEVNSYNEQFFGPGTRLTVL.

The chain recombines TRBV4-1 with TRBJ2-7; D possibly corresponds to TRBD1 (5 bases). The V end lost 1 base, the J end lost 4 bases, and 11 bases lay between the germline ends. The CDR3 is 14 residues long. Germline V gives CDR1 MGHRA, CDR2 YSYEKL. CDR3 nucleotide sequence: TGCGCCAGCAGCCAAGTTGGGGCAGAATACGAGCAGTACTTC. This codes for CASSQVGAEYEQYF.

This clone was seen just once. The chain is built from TRBV2 and TRBJ1-1; D gene unclear. Trimming removed 7 bases from V and 1 base from J, with 10 bases in between. The CDR3 runs to 13 residues. Per germline, CDR1 SNHLY and CDR2 FYNNEI. The CDR3, as DNA: TGTGCCAGCACCGACGAAGGGAACACTGAAGCTTTCTTT. It yields the protein CASTDEGNTEAFF.

The chain is built from TRBV15 and TRBJ1-6; a weak D match, TRBD1 (5 bases). The V end was cut by 1 base, the J end by 7 bases, with 8 bases between. Germline V gene sequence: CDR1 LNHNV, CDR2 YYDKDF (reference sequence). This CDR3 has 14 amino acids. As DNA, the CDR3 is TGTGCCACCAGCAGAGGGGGCACAAATTCACCCCTCCACTTT. The encoded protein is CATSRGGTNSPLHF.

The chain has TRBV30 and TRBJ1-3; 8 positions agree with TRBD1. Germline V lookup: CDR1 GTSNPN, CDR2 SVGIG (reference sequence). V was pared by 3 bases and J by 4 bases, with 14 bases of the junction left unmatched. The CDR3 consists of 17 residues. This chain's CDR3 is CAWSPLRGRQLGNTIYF. CDR3 in DNA: TGTGCCTGGAGCCCGCTCAGGGGGCGGCAACTGGGAAACACCATATATTTT.

This chain links TRBV4-3 with TRBJ2-3; TRBD2 agrees at 10 bases. V lost 0 bases and J lost 7; bases outside the gene matches: 13. The CDR3 runs to 18 residues. The germline gives CDR1 LGHNA, CDR2 YSLEER. CDR3 loop: CASSQDFFPSGRANTQYF. CDR3 sequence (DNA): TGCGCCAGCAGCCAAGACTTCTTCCCGAGCGGGAGGGCTAATACGCAGTATTTT.

V and J are TRBV7-2 and TRBJ2-5, with D perhaps matching TRBD1 (7 bases). Germline V lookup: CDR1 SGHTA, CDR2 FQGNSA. The CDR3 runs to 14 residues. Trimming removed 3 bases from V and 3 bases from J, with 11 bases in between. CDR3: CASSFQGGEETQYF. The CDR3 bases are TGTGCCAGCAGCTTTCAGGGGGGAGAAGAGACCCAGTACTTC.

This chain joins TRBV18 and TRBJ2-7; TRBD1 matches 8 bases. CDR3 length: 13 amino acids. From germline, CDR1 is KGHSH and CDR2 LQKENI. Trimming cost V 5 bases and J 6 bases; bases outside gene matches: 6. The chain's CDR3 is CASSMDREREQYF. The CDR3 DNA reads TGTGCCAGCTCAATGGACAGGGAGCGCGAGCAGTACTTC.

The rearrangement links TRBV5-4 to TRBJ2-7; no clear D. The germline CDR1 and CDR2 sequences are SGHNT and YYREEE (reference sequence). The CDR3 length is 11 residues. V was trimmed by 1 base and J by 6 bases, leaving 5 bases between them. CDR3 DNA: TGTGCCAGCAGCTTGCTTGGCGAGCAGTACTTC. Residues: CASSLLGEQYF.

The chain joins TRBV6-5 to TRBJ2-1; 7 nucleotides align to TRBD2. Germline V gene sequence: CDR1 MNHEY, CDR2 SVGAGI. The CDR3 consists of 13 residues. Trimming at V came to 6 bases and at J to 6 bases, leaving 5 bases not matched to a gene. The CDR3 bases are TGTGCCAGCAGCGCCGGGACTATCAATGAGCAGTTCTTC. The encoded protein is CASSAGTINEQFF.

This clone was seen a few times. The V gene is TRBV6-9, the J gene TRBJ2-7, with 7 bases lining up with TRBD1. Germline V gene sequence: CDR1 MNHGY, CDR2 SVAAGI. The CDR3 loop spans 15 amino acids. The trim removed 1 base at V and 2 bases at J, leaving 5 bases unmatched. CDR3 DNA sequence: TGTGCCAGCAGTTATTGGCCAGGGGGAACCTACGAGCAGTACTTC. Translating gives CASSYWPGGTYEQYF.

This clone showed up just once. The chain combines TRBV27 with TRBJ2-3; D possibly matches TRBD1 or TRBD2 (6 bases each). The CDR3 contains 15 residues. CDR1 is MNHEY and CDR2 is SMNVEV in the germline V gene (reference sequence). With 9 bases removed from V and 3 bases from J, the gap between germline ends came to 19 bases. In nucleotides, the CDR3 is TGTGCCAGTAAACAGGGAGGTCGTAGGACAGATACGCAGTATTTT. Encoded protein: CASKQGGRRTDTQYF.

The J gene is TRBJ1-5, the V gene TRBV4-1; 8 bases agree with TRBD1. Per the germline V gene, CDR1 is MGHRA and CDR2 is YSYEKL. J was trimmed by 3 bases and V by 1 base; bases with no gene match: 2. The CDR3 is made up of 15 amino acids. CDR3 loop: CASSQGTGYNQPQHF. The CDR3 DNA reads as TGCGCCAGCAGCCAAGGGACAGGGTACAATCAGCCCCAGCATTTT.

The rearrangement links TRBV29-1 to TRBJ1-1; 7 bases fit TRBD1. V lost 6 bases to trimming and J lost 8 bases; unmatched junction nucleotides: 6. Germline CDR1 SQVTM, CDR2 ANQGSEA. The CDR3 consists of 11 residues. CDR3 sequence reads: CSVRRDSEAFF. CDR3 DNA sequence: TGCAGCGTGCGCCGGGACAGCGAAGCTTTCTTT.

The chain employs TRBV6-6 and TRBJ1-2; 8 positions agree with TRBD1. Germline loops: CDR1 MNHNY, CDR2 SVGAGI (reference sequence). The CDR3 sequence is 16 residues long. The ends lost 5 bases at V and 8 bases at J; junction bases unmatched: 16. CDR3 coding DNA: TGTGCCAGCAGTGGGACAGGTCCTTACGGGGAAGGAGGCTACACCTTC. As protein: CASSGTGPYGEGGYTF.

This sequence joins TRBV7-9 and TRBJ2-7; D is unresolved. The CDR3 covers 11 residues. The germline V gene has CDR1 SEHNR and CDR2 FQNEAQ (reference sequence). Trimming took off 1 base at V and 5 bases at J, with 3 bases between the two ends. The CDR3 is CASSLGNEQYF. The CDR3 nucleotides are TGTGCCAGCAGCTTAGGAAACGAGCAGTACTTC.

As to this clone: The junction departs from germline at one end; a sequencing error may be responsible. The chain combines TRBV25-1 with TRBJ2-7; 7 positions match TRBD1. This CDR3 contains 12 residues. The V gene's germline CDR1 is MGHDK and CDR2 SYGVNS. Here the CDR3 DNA reads TGTGCCAGCAGTGTAGCCACGGGACAGACCTCTTGG. Its protein is CASSVATGQTSW.

The chain links TRBV2 to TRBJ2-1; D is possibly TRBD2 (7 bases). Germline loops: CDR1 SNHLY, CDR2 FYNNEI. CDR3 length: 13 residues. V lost 7 bases and J 8 bases, leaving 15 bases between the germline ends. The CDR3 protein is CASTGGPVYEQFF. In DNA form, the CDR3 reads TGTGCCAGCACCGGGGGGCCCGTGTATGAGCAGTTCTTC.

This sequence joins TRBV18 and TRBJ2-7; 10 nucleotides match TRBD1. V shed 4 bases, J shed 3 bases, and the junction held 6 bases outside the gene matches. Germline CDR1 is KGHSH and CDR2 is LQKENI. The CDR3 consists of 15 residues. CDR3 sequence (DNA): TGTGCCAGCTCACACGGGACAGGGGACCTCTACGAGCAGTACTTC. Translation: CASSHGTGDLYEQYF.

The sample holds a few counts of this clone. V and J are TRBV7-8 and TRBJ1-3; perhaps TRBD1 as D (6 bases). The CDR3 spans 16 residues. The V end was cut by 5 bases, the J end by 0 bases, with 14 bases between. Germline-derived CDR1 and CDR2 are SGHVS and FQNEAQ. CDR3 sequence (DNA): TGTGCCAGCAGCGGAGGACAGACCTACTCTGGAAACACCATATATTTT. This gives the protein CASSGGQTYSGNTIYF.

CDR3 in amino acids: CASSPREGSPNTGELFF. In DNA, the CDR3 is TGTGCCAGCAGCCCAAGGGAGGGGTCACCGAACACCGGGGAGCTGTTTTTT. The chain has TRBV7-9 and TRBJ2-2, with TRBD2 matching over 7 bases. The CDR3 consists of 17 residues. After removal of 5 bases from V and 0 bases from J, the junction contained 9 bases not matched to a gene. From germline, CDR1 is SEHNR and CDR2 FQNEAQ (reference sequence). The full variable domain, completed using reference TRBV7-9 and TRBJ2-2, is DTGVSQNPRHKITKRGQNVTFRCDPISEHNRLYWYRQTLGQGPEFLTYFQNEAQLEKSRLLSDRFSAERPKGSFSTLEIQRTEQGDSAMYLCASSPREGSPNTGELFFGEGSRLTVL.

This clone was observed a handful of times. The chain couples TRBV30 to TRBJ2-7; 14 bases are a match to TRBD2. The ends lost 4 bases at V and 0 bases at J; junction bases unmatched: 14. The CDR3 runs to 19 residues. Germline V gene data show CDR1 as GTSNPN and CDR2 as SVGIG (reference sequence). The CDR3 bases are TGTGCCTGGACCATCCCCGGGACTAGCGGGAGCATGAGCTCCTACGAGCAGTACTTC. Protein: CAWTIPGTSGSMSSYEQYF. The whole variable domain, remainder taken from reference TRBV30 and TRBJ2-7, is SQTIHQWPATLVQPVGSPLSLECTVEGTSNPNLYWYRQAAGRGLQLLFYSVGIGQISSEVPQNLSASRPQDRQFILSSKKLLLSDSGFYLCAWTIPGTSGSMSSYEQYFGPGTRLTVT.

This chain uses TRBV30 with TRBJ2-5; 12 positions match TRBD1. Germline CDR1 reads GTSNPN; CDR2 reads SVGIG (reference sequence). The J segment lost 1 base and the V segment lost 3 bases, leaving 3 bases of the junction unmatched. The CDR3 sequence is 15 residues long. The CDR3 here is CAWRGTGGAQETQYF. The CDR3, as DNA: TGTGCCTGGAGGGGGACAGGGGGCGCCCAAGAGACCCAGTACTTC.

The J gene is TRBJ1-2, the V gene TRBV19; 9 nucleotides match TRBD1. CDR1 LNHDA and CDR2 SQIVND come from the germline V gene (reference sequence). This CDR3 is built from 13 residues. Trimming took 6 bases from V and 7 from J; bases not matched to a gene: 6. CDR3 protein: CASRKRDRVGYTF. The CDR3 DNA reads as TGTGCCAGTAGAAAACGGGACAGGGTTGGCTACACCTTC.

V usage is TRBV7-3 and J usage is TRBJ1-2; D is unclear. Germline V gene data show CDR1 as SGHTA and CDR2 as FQGTGA. Deletions cut 5 bases from V and 8 bases from J, with 15 bases between. There are 13 residues in the CDR3. The CDR3 loop is CASSPVGHGGYTF. CDR3 bases: TGTGCCAGCAGCCCCGTTGGTCATGGCGGCTACACCTTC.

The chain has TRBV25-1 and TRBJ2-5; D gene uncertain. The CDR3 is made up of 13 amino acids. The V end was cut by 2 bases, the J end by 1 base, with 5 bases between. Germline V gene data show CDR1 as MGHDK and CDR2 as SYGVNS. The CDR3 nucleotides read TGTGCCAGCAGTGAAGTGGGCCAAGAGACCCAGTACTTC. Amino acids: CASSEVGQETQYF.

V is TRBV30 and J is TRBJ1-2; 7 positions match TRBD1. V was pared by 2 bases and J by 1 base, with 4 bases of the junction left unmatched. Germline V gene lookup returns CDR1 GTSNPN and CDR2 SVGIG (reference sequence). The CDR3 runs 14 residues. The CDR3 reads CAWSKGGFNYGYTF. The CDR3 bases are TGTGCCTGGAGTAAAGGGGGCTTTAACTATGGCTACACCTTC.